Below are 23 T cell receptor beta chains sequenced from a single sample in a study of T-cell reconstitution after alpha-beta-depleted transplantation in children. The TCRbeta library was prepared with unique molecular identifiers. TCRdb independently ran MiXCR on the PCR reads; one entry per CDR3 protein. The sample lists roughly 790,000 distinct CDR3 sequences; around 17% were seen once. The sample here was PBMCs, mostly from graft donor cells, taken 360 days after TCRalphabeta/CD19-depleted stem cell transplant. These receptors all come from a male patient under 18 who had a stem cell transplant for acute lymphoblastic leukemia, so the T cells may come from the graft donor.

This clonotype appeared a few times. The CDR3 here is CASSFSQDSPLHF. In nucleotides, the CDR3 is TGTGCCAGCAGCTTTAGCCAAGATTCACCCCTCCACTTT. V gene TRBV5-6 combines with J gene TRBJ1-6; D not certain. CDR1 SGHDT and CDR2 YYEEEE come from the germline V gene. V lost 2 bases and J lost 8, with 8 bases in between. The length of the CDR3 is 13 residues.

The chain combines TRBV7-9 with TRBJ2-1, with 11 bases aligning to TRBD1. From germline, CDR1 is SEHNR and CDR2 FQNEAQ (reference sequence). This CDR3 is 16 amino acids long. After removal of 4 bases from V and 5 bases from J, the junction contained 7 bases not matched to a gene. CDR3 protein: CASSSHRDRGNNEQFF. CDR3 DNA sequence: TGTGCCAGCAGCTCACACCGGGACAGGGGGAACAATGAGCAGTTCTTC.

The sample holds many counts of this clonotype. The rearrangement joins TRBV6-5 to TRBJ2-1, with 13 bases lining up with TRBD2. The V gene's germline CDR1 is MNHEY and CDR2 SVGAGI. This CDR3 is built from 15 residues. With V trimmed by 2 bases and J by 16 bases, 11 bases remained unmatched. The CDR3 nucleotides are TGTGCCAGCAGTTACGACCGGACTAGCGGGAGTGTGAGATTCTTC. Protein sequence: CASSYDRTSGSVRFF.

This clonotype has more than one count but fewer than ten. The chain has TRBV20-1 and TRBJ2-1; the D is unclear. V was cut by 3 bases and J by 2 bases, with 11 bases left in between. CDR1 and CDR2 (germline): DFQATT, SNEGSKA (reference sequence). The CDR3 length is 14 residues. CDR3 sequence (DNA): TGCAGTGCTAGCCGTTCTGGCGCCTACAATGAGCAGTTCTTC. Its protein is CSASRSGAYNEQFF.

V gene TRBV7-8 combines with J gene TRBJ2-7, with a weak D call TRBD2 (5 bases). The germline V gene has CDR1 SGHVS and CDR2 FQNEAQ. Deletions cut 5 bases from V and 5 bases from J, with 19 bases between. This CDR3 is 15 amino acids long. CDR3 amino acids: CASSLGRASSDEQYF. The CDR3, as DNA: TGTGCCAGCAGCCTGGGTCGGGCTAGCTCGGACGAGCAGTACTTC.

This clonotype was counted between two and nine times. This rearrangement joins TRBV4-1 to TRBJ2-7; possible D gene TRBD1, 6 bases. The germline gives CDR1 MGHRA, CDR2 YSYEKL. The CDR3 contains 15 residues. V was trimmed by 5 bases and J by 3 bases, leaving 17 bases between them. In DNA, the CDR3 is TGCGCCAGCAGCTTCCGAACAGGGAACGTCTACGAGCAGTACTTC. As protein: CASSFRTGNVYEQYF.

This clonotype was recorded many times. The chain links TRBV5-1 to TRBJ1-6; D not resolved. Between the trimmed V and J ends, which lost 4 bases and 3 bases, there was a span of 11 bases. This CDR3 has 15 amino acids. Germline lookup yields CDR1 SGHRS and CDR2 YFSETQ. CDR3 DNA sequence: TGCGCCAGCAGCCAAGGCAGATTCTATAATTCACCCCTCCACTTT. Its protein is CASSQGRFYNSPLHF.

The CDR3 loop is CASSLTGTLQVETQYF. The CDR3 DNA reads TGTGCCAGCAGCTTAACGGGGACTCTTCAGGTGGAGACCCAGTACTTC. The V and J genes are TRBV7-3 and TRBJ2-5; D is possibly TRBD2 (6 bases). V lost 0 bases, J lost 5 bases, and 16 bases lay in between. From germline, CDR1 is SGHTA and CDR2 FQGTGA. This CDR3 comprises 16 residues.

The rearrangement uses TRBV5-1 and TRBJ1-2; possible D gene TRBD1, 6 bases. This CDR3 is built from 14 residues. V was clipped by 4 bases and J by 6 bases, with 16 bases between them. Germline CDR1 reads SGHRS; CDR2 reads YFSETQ. The CDR3 DNA reads TGCGCCAGCAGCCATAGACCAGGGGCTGATGGCTACACCTTC. The encoded protein is CASSHRPGADGYTF.

This clonotype was counted between two and nine times. The V call is TRBV27, the J call TRBJ2-1, with TRBD1 matching over 8 bases. The germline gives CDR1 MNHEY, CDR2 SMNVEV (reference sequence). The CDR3 length is 15 residues. V was clipped by 2 bases and J by 5 bases; unmatched bases: 5. In nucleotides, the CDR3 is TGTGCCAGCAGTTTAGGACAGGGTTATAACAATGAGCAGTTCTTC. This encodes CASSLGQGYNNEQFF.

This clonotype was observed a few times. The chain joins TRBV7-9 to TRBJ2-7, with TRBD2 identical over 9 bases. CDR3 size: 16 residues. From germline, CDR1 is SEHNR and CDR2 FQNEAQ (reference sequence). V shed 1 base, J shed 0 bases, and the junction held 4 bases outside the gene matches. CDR3: CASSLGLAAASYEQYF. CDR3 in DNA: TGTGCCAGCAGCTTAGGACTAGCGGCAGCCTCCTACGAGCAGTACTTC.

This chain uses TRBV2 with TRBJ2-1; D may be TRBD1 (7 bases). V was clipped by 4 bases and J by 7 bases, with 14 bases between them. The V gene's germline CDR1 is SNHLY and CDR2 FYNNEI. The CDR3 is 14 residues long. The CDR3 is CASSAQGGRNEQFF. The CDR3 nucleotides read TGTGCCAGCAGTGCCCAGGGGGGTAGAAATGAGCAGTTCTTC.

The rearrangement joins TRBV7-3 to TRBJ2-1; D is unresolved. Trimming stripped 3 bases from V and 0 bases from J, with 12 bases between. The CDR3 is made up of 16 amino acids. Germline lookup yields CDR1 SGHTA and CDR2 FQGTGA. The CDR3 loop reads CASSLGSSISYNEQFF. In DNA, the CDR3 is TGTGCCAGCAGCTTGGGCTCTTCGATCTCCTACAATGAGCAGTTCTTC.

This chain uses TRBV2 with TRBJ2-5; TRBD1 matches at 7 bases. Germline-derived CDR1 and CDR2 are SNHLY and FYNNEI. The CDR3 consists of 15 residues. V gave up 5 bases and J gave up 2 bases; unmatched junction bases: 8. This CDR3 is CASSTGTVLQETQYF. For the CDR3, the DNA is TGTGCCAGCAGTACCGGGACAGTCTTACAAGAGACCCAGTACTTC.

The chain carries TRBV5-1 and TRBJ2-2, with a weak D call TRBD1 (6 bases). This CDR3 is 13 amino acids long. The V and J ends lost 0 bases and 12 bases respectively, with 12 bases between them. Germline V gene lookup returns CDR1 SGHRS and CDR2 YFSETQ. The CDR3 loop reads CASSLAAGVKLFF. The CDR3 DNA is TGCGCCAGCAGCTTGGCGGCAGGGGTAAAGCTGTTTTTT.

The CDR3 bases are TGTGCCAGCAGCTTAGCGACTAGTATGGGTGAGCAGTTCTTC. It encodes CASSLATSMGEQFF. The chain links TRBV7-9 to TRBJ2-1, with D perhaps TRBD2 (6 bases). The CDR3 covers 14 residues. The germline gives CDR1 SEHNR, CDR2 FQNEAQ (reference sequence). The V end lost 0 bases, the J end lost 9 bases, and 12 bases lay between the germline ends. Using reference TRBV7-9 and TRBJ2-1 for the parts outside the CDR3, the full variable domain is DTGVSQNPRHKITKRGQNVTFRCDPISEHNRLYWYRQTLGQGPEFLTYFQNEAQLEKSRLLSDRFSAERPKGSFSTLEIQRTEQGDSAMYLCASSLATSMGEQFFGPGTRLTVL.

The J gene is TRBJ2-5, the V gene TRBV20-1, with 11 bases that match TRBD2. V gave up 5 bases and J gave up 6 bases; unmatched junction bases: 8. Germline CDR1 is DFQATT and CDR2 is SNEGSKA (reference sequence). CDR3 size: 14 residues. For the CDR3, the DNA is TGCAGTGCTCATACTAGCGGGAGATTCCAGACCCAGTACTTC. Its translation is CSAHTSGRFQTQYF.

A note on this clonotype: Without the conserved terminal phenylalanine or tryptophan, this CDR3 likely stems from a read error. The rearrangement joins TRBV20-1 to TRBJ2-1; 10 nucleotides agree with TRBD2. CDR1 and CDR2 (germline): DFQATT, SNEGSKA (reference sequence). This CDR3 has 16 residues. CDR3 residues: CSARALLAGVYNEQFS. CDR3 nucleotides: TGCAGTGCGAGAGCTCTCCTAGCGGGAGTCTACAATGAGCAGTTCTCC.

The CDR3 nucleotides are TGCAGTGGAAGGGATGACAATGAGCAGTTCTTC. It specifies CSGRDDNEQFF. This chain connects TRBV20-1 to TRBJ2-1; no clear D gene. This CDR3 is built from 11 residues. CDR1 and CDR2 (germline): DFQATT, SNEGSKA (reference sequence). V was cut by 7 bases and J by 5 bases, with 9 bases left in between.

Concerning this clonotype: The conserved final phenylalanine or tryptophan is absent from the CDR3, which likely points to a read error. The chain combines TRBV7-8 with TRBJ2-7; 9 bases agree with TRBD2. V was clipped by 5 bases and J by 3 bases; unmatched bases: 8. The length of the CDR3 is 15 residues. Per the germline V gene, CDR1 is SGHVS and CDR2 is FQNEAQ. Here the CDR3 reads CASSAREGSYYEQYL. CDR3 sequence (DNA): TGTGCCAGCAGCGCGCGGGAGGGCTCCTACTACGAGCAGTACCTC.

The rearrangement joins TRBV28 to TRBJ2-3; either TRBD1 or TRBD2 may supply D (5 bases each). CDR1 is MDHEN and CDR2 is SYDVKM in the germline V gene. CDR3 length equals 17 residues. Between the trimmed V and J ends, which lost 3 bases and 6 bases, there was a span of 22 bases. The CDR3 region is CASSFVLEGLTWDTQYF. In DNA form, the CDR3 reads TGTGCCAGCAGTTTCGTTCTAGAGGGGCTTACTTGGGATACGCAGTATTTT.

Comments on this clonotype: The junction shows a germline mismatch at one end, possibly a read error. The CDR3 sequence is CCARDRQVAGGISYEQYF. Here the CDR3 DNA reads TGCTGTGCTAGAGATCGGCAGGTAGCGGGAGGCATCTCCTACGAGCAGTACTTC. The chain combines TRBV20-1 with TRBJ2-7, with 10 bases aligning to TRBD2. This CDR3 comprises 18 residues. CDR1 DFQATT and CDR2 SNEGSKA come from the germline V gene (reference sequence).

The chain is built from TRBV18 and TRBJ2-7; D is possibly TRBD2 (5 bases). V was cut by 2 bases and J by 7 bases, with 9 bases left in between. The germline CDR1 and CDR2 sequences are KGHSH and LQKENI. The length of the CDR3 is 12 residues. CDR3 sequence reads: CASSPRSGEQYF. Written as DNA, the CDR3 is TGTGCCAGCTCACCAAGGTCGGGAGAGCAGTACTTC.